The clone carrying this TCR beta chain was observed many times. The target antigen is unknown. The record originates from a study of blood T cells in healthy people across ages. Study results and limitations: It was held that the diversity estimates obtained from one million T cells were underestimates. Long-lived and aged donors differed, with more naive CD4+ cells and higher diversity in the long-lived.

The second PCR ran about 6 to 11 cycles with a sample-barcoded 5' primer and J-beta primers. TCRdb ran MiXCR on the 5' RACE reads and lists one entry per CDR3 protein. Here the sample spans 700,000 to 900,000 distinct CDR3 sequences, 20% to 30% being singletons. The sample was also linked to a second study, of T cells of mothers and their children. That work contributes: Versus unrelated pairs, overlap was slightly higher in related mother-child pairs, without reaching significance.

Material: blood. The clonotype comes from a boy aged 5-17 years in good health.

The CDR3 region has the DNA TGCAGCTCGTCCGGGACAGGGACCTACGAGCAGTACTTC. Protein: CSSSGTGTYEQYF. The V and J genes are TRBV29-1 and TRBJ2-7; 9 bases line up with TRBD1. The germline V gene has CDR1 SQVTM and CDR2 ANQGSEA. The junction had 7 bases not matched to a gene; V was cut back by 8 bases and J by 2 bases. The CDR3 sequence is 13 residues long.